The clone carrying this T cell receptor (beta chain) was detected a few times. Time point meaning: newly diagnosed GD, antithyroid drugs for less than 3 months. PBMCs were the source of the RNA used for TCR sequencing. Construction of TCR beta libraries relied on iRepertoire HTBI primers and on Arm-PCR targeting CDR3 regions. TCRdb re-called the multiplex PCR reads through MiXCR, storing one row per CDR3 protein. The table records 250,000 to 400,000 distinct CDR3 sequences, over 15% of them present only once. This sample stems from a study of regulatory T cells in long-lasting Graves disease. Material: peripheral blood mononuclear cells (PBMCs), obtained at new diagnosis, from a patient treated with antithyroid drugs. The TCR sequence derives from a female donor with Graves disease.

CDR3 sequence reads: CASSFRTSSSYEQYF. The CDR3, as DNA: TGCGCCAGCAGCTTTCGGACCTCCAGCTCCTACGAGCAGTACTTC. This rearrangement joins TRBV5-1 to TRBJ2-7, with D uncertain. From germline, CDR1 is SGHRS and CDR2 YFSETQ. The CDR3 consists of 15 residues. V was pared by 2 bases and J by 0 bases, with 12 bases between.